The entry that follows covers one T cell receptor beta chain sequence. Its antigen is not identified. Sequenced by immunoSEQ multiplex PCR; TCRdb stores in-frame clones only, minus some. The sample includes roughly 190,000 clones, around nine tenths of them seen just once. This sample is drawn from a study of cytomegalovirus exposure and HLA in healthy donors. Study information: It was reported in a later analysis that the 95 to 150 validation repertoires used the same platform as the approximately 670 first-cohort repertoires. Overall study findings and caveats: It was 160 or so TCR beta chains that were listed as cytomegalovirus-associated. Within the approximately 130 validation repertoires, first-cohort TCR clusters tended to co-occur, according to a later analysis.

Germline CDR1 is MNHNS and CDR2 is SASEGT. The V and J ends lost 0 bases and 2 bases respectively, with 8 bases between them. The length of the CDR3 is 14 residues. Among the 120 or so subjects of the validation cohort, separate from the roughly 700-subject first cohort, were the donors. The chain has TRBV6-1 and TRBJ2-7, with D tentatively TRBD1 (6 bases). The sequence was collected from a man aged 30 to 45 in good health and CMV-seropositive. Sequenced sample: PBMCs. DNA of the CDR3: TGTGCCAGCAGTGAAGCGGACAGAACCTACGAGCAGTACTTC. It codes for CASSEADRTYEQYF.